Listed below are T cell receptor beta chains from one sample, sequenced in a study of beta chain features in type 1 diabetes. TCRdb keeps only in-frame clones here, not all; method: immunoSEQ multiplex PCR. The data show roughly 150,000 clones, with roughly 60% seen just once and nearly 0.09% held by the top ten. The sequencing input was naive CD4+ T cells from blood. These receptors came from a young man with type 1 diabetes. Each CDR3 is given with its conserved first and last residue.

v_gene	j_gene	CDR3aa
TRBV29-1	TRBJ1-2	CSAAGQSDGYTF
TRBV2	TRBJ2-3	CASSTRLAGDTDTQYF
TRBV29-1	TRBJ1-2	CSVAGGTNYGYTF
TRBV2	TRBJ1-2	CASSGDSSYGYTF
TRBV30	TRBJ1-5	CAWRDGRGRQPQHF
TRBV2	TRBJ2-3	CASGRGRTDTQYF
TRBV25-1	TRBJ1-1	CASSDIKVGNTEAFF
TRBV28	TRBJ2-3	CASSDRDRGTDTQYF
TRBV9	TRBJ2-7	CASSETGTGKGEQYF
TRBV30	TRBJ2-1	CAWSQGSSVFEQFF
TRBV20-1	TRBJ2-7	CSHLPYEQYF
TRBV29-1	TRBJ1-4	CSVGTFGEKLFF
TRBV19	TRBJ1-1	CASGTQKNTEAFF
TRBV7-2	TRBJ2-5	CASSFPGTRETQYF
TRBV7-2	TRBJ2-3	CASSLGVAAHTQYF
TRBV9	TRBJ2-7	CASSEIYEQYF
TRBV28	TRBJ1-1	CASSRADGTEAFF
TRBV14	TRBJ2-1	CASSDRATYNEQFF
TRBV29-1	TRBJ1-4	CSVRDSFATNEKLFF
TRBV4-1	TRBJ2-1	CASSQDVQNNEQFF
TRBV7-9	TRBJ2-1	CASSPTWGSYNEQFF
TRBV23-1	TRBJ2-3	CASSQLDRGRTDTQYF
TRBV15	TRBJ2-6	CATSRAVNGGVGSGANVLTF
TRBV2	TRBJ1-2	CASSEGQGAYGYTF
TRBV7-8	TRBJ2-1	CASSLARTAFNEQFF
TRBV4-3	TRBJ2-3	CASSHRQGQDTQYF
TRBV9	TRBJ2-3	CASSLDQGFTDTQYF
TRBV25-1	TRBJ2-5	CASSGRGLETQYF
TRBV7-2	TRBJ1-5	CASSYAGAQQPQHF
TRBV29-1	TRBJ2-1	CSLRWGPSYNEQFF
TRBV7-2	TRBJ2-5	CASSPSILSSRRETQYF
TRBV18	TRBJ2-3	CASSPWDRATDTQYF
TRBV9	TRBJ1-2	CASSLGYGYTF
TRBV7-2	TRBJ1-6	CAISAYNSPLHF
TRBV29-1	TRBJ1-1	CSVSGQGSAFF
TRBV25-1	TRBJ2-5	CASTIRDRQETQYF
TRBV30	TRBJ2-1	CAWSVASYNEQFF
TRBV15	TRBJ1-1	CATGLAQGYTEAFF
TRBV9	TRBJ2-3	CASSVGGAPDTQYF
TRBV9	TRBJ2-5	CASSVGQGRYSETQYF
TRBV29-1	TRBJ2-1	CSVFTGGEQFF
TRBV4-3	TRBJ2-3	CASSQGPGQGTDTQYF
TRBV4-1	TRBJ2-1	CASSQDQRDYFYNEQFF
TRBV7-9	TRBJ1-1	CASSLQGGDTEAFF
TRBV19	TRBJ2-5	CATNPQGGETQYF
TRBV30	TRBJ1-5	CAWSEGTLGNQPQHF
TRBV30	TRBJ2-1	CAWSVTSSVAGYNEQFF
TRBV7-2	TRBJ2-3	CASSQKRGPSTDTQYF
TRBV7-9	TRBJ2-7	CASSLAGALPYEQYF
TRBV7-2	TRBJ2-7	CASSLEGTESYEQYF
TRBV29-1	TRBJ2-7	CSVGLGTGGDEQYF
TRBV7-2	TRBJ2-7	CASSLVGPITYEQYF
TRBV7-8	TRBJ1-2	CASSLSRNYGYTF
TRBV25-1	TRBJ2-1	CASSEGLVSSNEQFF
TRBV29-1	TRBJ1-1	CSVHPGQNTEAFF
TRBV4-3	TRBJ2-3	CASRRGPSISDTQYF
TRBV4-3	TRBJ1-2	CASSQPQGTWGYTF
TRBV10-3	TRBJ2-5	CAISRTRTEETQYF